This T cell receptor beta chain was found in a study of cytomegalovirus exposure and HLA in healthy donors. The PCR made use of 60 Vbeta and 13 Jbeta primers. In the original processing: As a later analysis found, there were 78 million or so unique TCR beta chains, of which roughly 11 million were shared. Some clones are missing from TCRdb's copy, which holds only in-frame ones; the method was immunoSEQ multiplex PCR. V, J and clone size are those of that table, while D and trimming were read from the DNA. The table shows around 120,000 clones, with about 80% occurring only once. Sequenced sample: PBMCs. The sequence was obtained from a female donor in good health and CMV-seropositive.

The CDR3 loop reads CASSLVNTDTQYF. The CDR3 coding sequence is TGTGCCAGCAGCTTAGTCAACACAGATACGCAGTATTTT. The rearrangement uses TRBV7-2 and TRBJ2-3; D is undetermined. Germline V gene lookup returns CDR1 SGHTA and CDR2 FQGNSA. This CDR3 comprises 13 residues. Trimming left V 1 base short and J 2 bases short, with 4 bases between.